Listed below are T cell receptor beta chains from one sample, sequenced in a study of T cells in Graves' hyperthyroidism and ophthalmopathy. TCRdb recomputed calls from the multiplex PCR reads with MiXCR, one row per CDR3 protein. The table includes around 480,000 distinct CDR3 sequences, approximately 15% detected once. The specimen sequenced was blood. The receptors derive from a woman aged 18 to 35 with Graves' hyperthyroidism. Both conserved end residues are part of each CDR3. D genes are given only for firm matches. Some rows have no size entry. The others give once, few or many, or a class for an expanded clone.

>TRBV5-1|few|TRBJ1-1|15|TRBD1
CASSRGGTGRMEAFF
TGCGCCAGCAGCCGAGGCGGGACAGGTAGGATGGAAGCTTTCTTT
>TRBV14|NA|TRBJ2-7|13|NA
CASRQGGEYEQYF
TGTGCCAGCAGACAAGGGGGTGAATACGAGCAGTACTTC
>TRBV7-9|few|TRBJ1-4|16|TRBD1
CASSPAPGTGDEKLFF
TGTGCCAGCAGCCCGGCCCCCGGGACAGGGGATGAAAAACTGTTTTTT
>TRBV7-3|many|TRBJ2-6|15|NA
CASRPGGAGANVLTF
TGTGCCAGCCGTCCCGGGGGCGCTGGGGCCAACGTCCTGACTTTC
>TRBV12-3/TRBV12-4|many|TRBJ2-3|14|TRBD2
CASSLAGEGDTQYF
TGTGCCAGCAGCCTAGCGGGAGAAGGAGATACGCAGTATTTT
>TRBV5-1|many|TRBJ2-1|16|NA
CASSQDRGSSYNEQFF
TGCGCCAGCAGCCAGGATAGAGGGAGCTCCTACAATGAGCAGTTCTTC
>TRBV29-1|NA|TRBJ2-7|13|NA
CSVESGSSYEQYF
TGCAGCGTTGAAAGTGGGAGCTCCTACGAGCAGTACTTC
>TRBV11-3|many|TRBJ2-3|15|TRBD1
CASSERDRRTDTQYF
TGTGCCAGCAGCGAAAGGGACAGGCGCACAGATACGCAGTATTTT
>TRBV30|many|TRBJ2-4|13|NA
CACLGGGADIQYF
TGTGCCTGTCTAGGGGGGGGAGCGGACATTCAGTACTTC
>TRBV5-1|many|TRBJ1-1|15|TRBD1
CASSSDRAGGSEAFF
TGCGCCAGCAGCTCGGACAGGGCGGGCGGCTCTGAAGCTTTCTTT
>TRBV2|many|TRBJ1-1|12|NA
CAIYRAGAEAFF
TGTGCCATTTACAGGGCTGGGGCTGAAGCTTTCTTT
>TRBV14|NA|TRBJ2-6|15|NA
CASSYTGLGANVLTF
TGTGCCAGCAGCTATACAGGGCTTGGGGCCAACGTCCTGACTTTC
>TRBV24-1|few|TRBJ2-7|12|NA
CATGTRDYEQYF
TGTGCCACCGGGACTCGAGACTACGAGCAGTACTTC
>TRBV14|many|TRBJ1-6|13|NA
CASSQRTDSPLHF
TGTGCCAGCAGCCAGAGGACGGATTCACCCCTCCACTTT
>TRBV18|many|TRBJ2-1|15|NA
CASSPPGVPYNEQFF
TGTGCCAGCTCACCACCGGGAGTACCCTACAATGAGCAGTTCTTC
>TRBV2|many|TRBJ1-4|12|NA
CASRQYQEKLFF
TGTGCCAGCAGGCAATATCAGGAAAAACTGTTTTTT
>TRBV11-2|NA|TRBJ1-5|15|NA
CASSLEAQSNQPQHF
TGTGCCAGCAGCTTAGAAGCTCAAAGCAATCAGCCCCAGCATTTT
>TRBV18|few|TRBJ2-1|16|NA
CASSPPHGLSGNEQFF
TGTGCCAGCTCACCACCTCATGGTCTGTCGGGCAATGAGCAGTTCTTC
>TRBV2|NA|TRBJ1-1|15|TRBD1
CASRGQGRWNTEAFF
TGTGCCAGCAGGGGACAGGGGCGATGGAACACTGAAGCTTTCTTT
>TRBV24-1|NA|TRBJ2-2|14|NA
CATSRLENTGELFF
TGTGCCACCAGTCGACTTGAGAACACCGGGGAGCTGTTTTTT
>TRBV12-3/TRBV12-4|many|TRBJ2-1|17|TRBD2
CASSFIAGGLVGNEQFF
TGTGCCAGCAGTTTTATCGCGGGAGGCCTGGTCGGCAATGAGCAGTTCTTC
>TRBV27|few|TRBJ2-1|15|NA
CASMDRPSSYNEQFF
TGTGCCAGCATGGATAGGCCAAGCTCCTACAATGAGCAGTTCTTC
>TRBV20-1|many|TRBJ1-2|12|NA
CSASTSQHGYTF
TGCAGTGCTAGTACGTCGCAGCATGGCTACACCTTC
>TRBV6-1|medium-sized|TRBJ1-1|14|NA
CASSLRAMTTEAFF
TGTGCCAGCAGTTTGAGGGCGATGACCACTGAAGCTTTCTTT
>TRBV3-1|many|TRBJ2-2|18|TRBD2
CASSYGVAGVTNTGELFF
TGTGCCAGCAGTTACGGGGTAGCGGGAGTTACGAACACCGGGGAGCTGTTTTTT
>TRBV12-3/TRBV12-4|few|TRBJ2-2|11|NA
CASSFPGELSF
TGTGCCAGCAGTTTTCCTGGGGAGCTGTCTTTT
>TRBV5-5|NA|TRBJ1-1|14|TRBD1
CASLRTGGSTEAFF
TGTGCCAGCCTCCGAACAGGGGGTTCCACTGAAGCTTTCTTT
>TRBV5-5|few|TRBJ2-1|15|NA
CASSIGGGMQGEQFF
TGTGCCAGCAGCATTGGTGGGGGCATGCAGGGTGAGCAGTTCTTC
>TRBV20-1|NA|TRBJ2-1|15|TRBD2
CSASVSGRPNNEQFF
TGCAGTGCTAGTGTTAGCGGGAGGCCCAACAATGAGCAGTTCTTC
>TRBV7-9|few|TRBJ1-5|14|NA
CASSLEQKDQPQHF
TGTGCCAGCAGCTTAGAACAGAAAGATCAGCCCCAGCATTTT
>TRBV6-6|many|TRBJ1-5|15|NA
CASSYSSNLEQPQHF
TGTGCCAGCAGTTACTCGTCAAATCTGGAGCAGCCCCAGCATTTT
>TRBV10-3|few|TRBJ2-3|15|TRBD2
CATGRLAASTDTQYF
TGTGCCACCGGGAGACTAGCCGCTAGCACAGATACGCAGTATTTT
>TRBV29-1|NA|TRBJ2-7|16|TRBD2
CSVEGLAGAFRYEQYF
TGCAGCGTTGAAGGACTAGCGGGAGCCTTTCGATACGAGCAGTACTTC
>TRBV25-1|many|TRBJ2-3|15|TRBD2
CASSESGAGTDTQYF
TGTGCCAGCAGTGAATCGGGAGCGGGGACAGATACGCAGTATTTT
>TRBV20-1|many|TRBJ2-3|16|TRBD2
CSAGRTSDTLGDTQYF
TGCAGTGCTGGAAGGACTAGCGATACGTTGGGCGATACGCAGTATTTT
>TRBV7-2|NA|TRBJ2-1|15|TRBD2
CASSSRGLAGNEQFF
TGTGCCAGCAGCTCAAGGGGACTAGCGGGAAATGAGCAGTTCTTC
>TRBV5-5|NA|TRBJ1-2|13|NA
CASSLRDSRGYTF
TGTGCCAGCAGCTTGAGGGACTCCCGGGGCTACACCTTC
>TRBV15|many|TRBJ1-1|11|NA
CATSRASEAFF
TGTGCCACCAGCAGAGCATCTGAAGCTTTCTTT
>TRBV11-2|many|TRBJ2-1|16|NA
CASLSLVRRGGNEQFF
TGTGCCAGCCTCTCTCTCGTAAGAAGGGGGGGCAATGAGCAGTTCTTC
>TRBV20-1|NA|TRBJ2-2|14|TRBD2
CSARVAGGTGELFF
TGCAGTGCTAGGGTGGCGGGAGGGACCGGGGAGCTGTTTTTT
>TRBV11-2|many|TRBJ1-4|18|TRBD1
CASSLGGPGQGMGEKLFF
TGTGCCAGCAGCTTAGGGGGACCGGGACAGGGTATGGGTGAAAAACTGTTTTTT
>TRBV9|many|TRBJ1-2|15|NA
CASSAQNTGTYGYTF
TGTGCCAGCAGCGCCCAAAATACGGGGACCTATGGCTACACCTTC
>TRBV25-1|many|TRBJ2-1|17|NA
CASSQPTRERVYNEQFF
TGTGCCAGCAGTCAACCGACCCGAGAGCGGGTTTACAATGAGCAGTTCTTC